Below are 5 T cell receptor beta chains sequenced from a single sample in a study of cytomegalovirus exposure and HLA in healthy donors. In the PCR, 60 Vbeta and 13 Jbeta primers were used. The data were produced by immunoSEQ multiplex PCR, yet TCRdb's version contains in-frame clones alone and is incomplete. Among 76,000 or so clones listed, around 72% were seen once. Source material: PBMCs. Source of these receptors: a woman aged 40 to 55 in good health and CMV-seropositive.

The chain has TRBV30 and TRBJ1-2, with 11 bases identical to TRBD1. The ends lost 2 bases at V and 3 bases at J; junction bases unmatched: 2. Germline CDR1 is GTSNPN and CDR2 is SVGIG (reference sequence). The CDR3 length is 14 residues. CDR3 in DNA: TGTGCCTGGAGTTGGGGACAGGGGGACTATGGCTACACCTTC. It is translated as CAWSWGQGDYGYTF. The full variable domain, with the rest looked up from reference TRBV30 and TRBJ1-2, is SQTIHQWPATLVQPVGSPLSLECTVEGTSNPNLYWYRQAAGRGLQLLFYSVGIGQISSEVPQNLSASRPQDRQFILSSKKLLLSDSGFYLCAWSWGQGDYGYTFGSGTRLTVV.

The chain employs TRBV18 and TRBJ2-5; TRBD1 is a possible D gene (5 bases). This CDR3 comprises 17 residues. Looked up from germline, CDR1 is KGHSH and CDR2 is LQKENI. V was cut by 0 bases and J by 1 base, with 15 bases left in between. This CDR3 is CASSPPSVGAAQETQYF. DNA for the CDR3: TGTGCCAGCTCACCACCGTCAGTAGGGGCAGCCCAAGAGACCCAGTACTTC.

The rearrangement links TRBV5-1 to TRBJ1-4; unclear D gene. CDR1 SGHRS and CDR2 YFSETQ come from the germline V gene. Trimming removed 0 bases from V and 4 bases from J, with 7 bases in between. The CDR3 runs to 14 residues. The DNA of the CDR3 is TGCGCCAGCAGCTTGGCGGGTGTTAATGAAAAACTGTTTTTT. Residues: CASSLAGVNEKLFF.

This chain links TRBV7-2 with TRBJ2-3, with TRBD2 identical over 14 bases. With 5 bases clipped from V and 1 base from J, the junction kept 8 bases outside the gene matches. The CDR3 is 18 amino acids. Germline CDR1 SGHTA, CDR2 FQGNSA. DNA for the CDR3: TGTGCCAGCAGCCGACTAGCGGGGGGGCCTGCTGGCACAGATACGCAGTATTTT. It yields the protein CASSRLAGGPAGTDTQYF.

Written as DNA, the CDR3 is TGTGCCAGCAGCCGCCGCGGGACAGGGCGGAACTACGAGCAGTACTTC. It codes for CASSRRGTGRNYEQYF. The gene calls are TRBV14 and TRBJ2-7; 9 bases agree with TRBD1. This CDR3 has 16 amino acids. Per germline, CDR1 SGHDN and CDR2 FVKESK. V was pared by 4 bases and J by 3 bases, with 10 bases of the junction left unmatched.